This passage covers 27 T cell receptor beta chains from one sample sequenced in a study of T cells after yellow fever vaccination. In TCRdb, the 5' RACE reads were re-called with MiXCR into one record per CDR3 protein. The sample records some 200,000 distinct CDR3 sequences, 8% to 13% being singletons. The sample here was CD8+ T cells sorted from PBMCs, taken 15 days after the yellow fever booster vaccination. The receptors originated from a man younger than 35 who received the YFV17D yellow fever vaccine.

This clonotype was seen more than once but under ten times. The rearrangement links TRBV29-1 to TRBJ2-3, with 8 bases aligning to TRBD1. The CDR3 runs to 16 residues. The germline V gene encodes CDR1 SQVTM and CDR2 ANQGSEA. Trimming cost V 1 base and J 3 bases; bases outside gene matches: 9. The CDR3 protein is CSVEAVRDRNTDTQYF. The DNA for the CDR3 is TGCAGCGTTGAAGCGGTCCGGGACAGGAATACAGATACGCAGTATTTT.

This clonotype is categorized as medium-sized. The CDR3 DNA reads as TGTGCCAGCAGCCCCCGGGACAGTACCTACGAGCAGTACTTC. It encodes CASSPRDSTYEQYF. The rearrangement links TRBV7-9 to TRBJ2-7, with 7 bases that match TRBD1. Germline loops: CDR1 SEHNR, CDR2 FQNEAQ (reference sequence). The CDR3 is 14 residues long. V lost 5 bases and J lost 2; bases outside the gene matches: 6.

This clonotype was seen many times. V usage is TRBV12-3 or TRBV12-4 and J usage is TRBJ2-3; tentative D call: TRBD1 (5 bases). This CDR3 contains 13 residues. The V and J ends lost 6 bases and 6 bases respectively, with 13 bases between them. DNA of the CDR3: TGTGCCAGCAGCAGGGCCCGCGCCGATACGCAGTATTTT. Translation: CASSRARADTQYF.

V gene TRBV29-1 combines with J gene TRBJ1-2, with a possible D match to TRBD1 (5 bases). The CDR3 has 13 residues. Germline assignment: CDR1 SQVTM and CDR2 ANQGSEA. Trimming took 6 bases from V and 4 from J, leaving 15 bases between them. CDR3 sequence: CSVSQGWGYGYTF. The CDR3 nucleotides read TGCAGCGTGAGCCAGGGCTGGGGCTATGGCTACACCTTC.

This clonotype was detected only a few times. This chain uses TRBV9 with TRBJ2-3; D is unresolved. CDR3 size: 13 residues. With 1 base removed from V and 5 bases from J, the gap between germline ends came to 8 bases. CDR1 is SGDLS and CDR2 is YYNGEE in the germline V gene. CDR3 sequence reads: CASSVRREDTQYF. The CDR3 DNA follows: TGTGCCAGCAGCGTAAGGCGCGAAGATACGCAGTATTTT.

The gene calls are TRBV4-1 and TRBJ1-5; weak D call: TRBD1 (5 bases). Trimming removed 0 bases at V and 7 bases at J, with 13 bases between. CDR1 and CDR2 from the germline V gene are MGHRA and YSYEKL. This CDR3 spans 15 amino acids. The CDR3 DNA is TGCGCCAGCAGCCAAGAGATGGCAGGGCAACAGCCCCAGCATTTT. Its translation is CASSQEMAGQQPQHF.

This clonotype has a handful of counts. The V and J genes are TRBV25-1 and TRBJ1-1, with D perhaps matching TRBD1 (5 bases). CDR1 and CDR2 from the germline V gene are MGHDK and SYGVNS. The CDR3 has 14 residues. Trimming took off 3 bases at V and 1 base at J, with 9 bases between the two ends. CDR3 sequence (DNA): TGTGCCAGCAGTGACCCTAGGGGGAACACTGAAGCTTTCTTT. Amino acid sequence: CASSDPRGNTEAFF.

This clonotype was detected a few times. The chain combines TRBV11-2 with TRBJ2-1; 11 nucleotides match TRBD2. From germline, CDR1 is SGHAT and CDR2 FQNNGV. The trim removed 9 bases at V and 2 bases at J, leaving 24 bases unmatched. The length of the CDR3 is 21 residues. As DNA, the CDR3 is TGTGCCAGTTCCGGGACAGGGTTTCAATGGGCTAGCGGGGGGACCTACAATGAGCAGTTCTTC. It is translated as CASSGTGFQWASGGTYNEQFF.

The J gene is TRBJ1-6, the V gene TRBV20-1; D is undetermined. V was clipped by 5 bases and J by 5 bases, with 13 bases between them. This CDR3 has 14 amino acids. Germline V gives CDR1 DFQATT, CDR2 SNEGSKA (reference sequence). In nucleotides, the CDR3 is TGCAGTGCTTCTGCCCGGGAGGATAATTCACCCCTCCACTTT. Its protein is CSASAREDNSPLHF.

V is TRBV4-1 and J is TRBJ2-4; D assignment may be TRBD1 or TRBD2 (5 bases each). Germline CDR1 is MGHRA and CDR2 is YSYEKL. V shed 4 bases and J shed 4 bases, with 17 bases lying between them. There are 16 residues in the CDR3. The CDR3 DNA reads TGCGCCAGCAGCCCGGAGTCCGGGACGGAGAAAAACATTCAGTACTTC. Encoded protein: CASSPESGTEKNIQYF.

The rearrangement uses TRBV20-1 and TRBJ2-5; a weak D match, TRBD1 (5 bases). Trimming took 4 bases from V and 4 from J, leaving 16 bases between them. Per germline, CDR1 DFQATT and CDR2 SNEGSKA (reference sequence). CDR3 size: 14 residues. The CDR3 sequence is CSATLGPERETQYF. CDR3 nucleotides: TGCAGTGCTACTTTGGGGCCCGAGCGAGAGACCCAGTACTTC.

CDR3 coding DNA: TGTGCCAGCAGCCAAGATTGGGACAAAGCACCGTCCTACAATGAGCAGTTCTTC. It codes for CASSQDWDKAPSYNEQFF. The chain is built from TRBV3-1 and TRBJ2-1; maybe TRBD1 (6 bases). Per germline, CDR1 LGHDT and CDR2 YNNKEL (reference sequence). Trimming took 0 bases from V and 1 from J, leaving 16 bases between them. The CDR3 has 18 residues.

This clonotype occurred a few times. The J gene is TRBJ2-5, the V gene TRBV19; a possible D gene is TRBD1 (5 bases). Germline V lookup: CDR1 LNHDA, CDR2 SQIVND (reference sequence). V lost 10 bases and J lost 7, with 16 bases in between. The CDR3 sequence is 12 residues long. Here the CDR3 reads CATRVGPGTQYF. CDR3 DNA sequence: TGTGCCACACGGGTGGGGCCGGGGACCCAGTACTTC.

The V call is TRBV11-1, the J call TRBJ2-7; no definite D call. Germline CDR1 reads SGHAT; CDR2 reads FQDESV (reference sequence). V dropped 2 bases and J dropped 3 bases, with 8 bases sitting between them. This CDR3 spans 13 amino acids. In DNA form, the CDR3 reads TGTGCCAGCAGCTTACGCGAAGTCTACGAGCAGTACGTC. Translating it yields CASSLREVYEQYV.

The chain combines TRBV5-5 with TRBJ2-7; D not resolved. CDR1 is SGHKS and CDR2 is YYEKEE in the germline V gene (reference sequence). The length of the CDR3 is 14 residues. Trimming took 5 bases from V and 4 from J, leaving 16 bases between them. The CDR3 region has the DNA TGTGCCAGCAGTATAACGCGTACAACTTACGAGCAGTACGTC. Residues: CASSITRTTYEQYV.

This rearrangement joins TRBV7-9 to TRBJ1-1; 7 nucleotides agree with TRBD1. The germline V gene has CDR1 SEHNR and CDR2 FQNEAQ (reference sequence). The CDR3 is 13 amino acids. With 6 bases clipped from V and 6 bases from J, the junction kept 7 bases outside the gene matches. CDR3 coding DNA: TGTGCCAGCAGGGAACAGGGGACCGCTGAAGCTTTCTTT. This sequence encodes CASREQGTAEAFF.

The chain uses TRBV9 and TRBJ2-2, with D perhaps matching TRBD1 (6 bases). Germline CDR1 is SGDLS and CDR2 is YYNGEE. CDR3 length: 17 residues. The V end lost 2 bases, the J end lost 1 base, and 15 bases lay between the germline ends. The CDR3 bases are TGTGCCAGCAGCGTTAAATCCGGGACACTGAACACCGGGGAGCTGTTTTTT. Its translation is CASSVKSGTLNTGELFF.

This chain connects TRBV11-2 to TRBJ2-5; a possible D gene is TRBD1 (5 bases). In germline, CDR1 is SGHAT, CDR2 FQNNGV. This CDR3 has 14 amino acids. Trimming shortened V by 1 base and J by 3 bases, and 9 bases separated the two germline ends. The CDR3 spells CASSLAGQEETQYF. The CDR3 DNA sequence: TGTGCCAGCAGCTTAGCAGGGCAAGAAGAGACCCAGTACTTC.

This clonotype has more than one count but fewer than ten. The chain recombines TRBV12-3 or TRBV12-4 with TRBJ1-1; tentatively, D is TRBD1 (6 bases). The CDR3 is 12 residues long. The V and J ends lost 7 bases and 11 bases respectively, with 17 bases between them. The CDR3 nucleotides are TGTGCCAGCACCCCGAGGGGGGGGAGGGCTTTCTTT. It is translated as CASTPRGGRAFF.

This clonotype was seen many times. The gene calls are TRBV6-5 and TRBJ2-7; D may match TRBD1 or TRBD2 (5 bases each). V lost 4 bases to trimming and J lost 6 bases, with 16 bases between them. The CDR3 runs 14 residues. The V gene's germline CDR1 is MNHEY and CDR2 SVGAGI. CDR3 loop: CASSLVAGSSEQYV. In DNA, the CDR3 is TGTGCCAGCAGTTTAGTGGCAGGGAGTAGCGAGCAGTACGTC.

This clonotype was counted ten times or more. The gene calls are TRBV28 and TRBJ2-7, with 8 bases matching TRBD1. CDR1 and CDR2 (germline): MDHEN, SYDVKM. Trimming cost V 6 bases and J 2 bases; bases outside gene matches: 3. The CDR3 is 13 amino acids. CDR3 nucleotides: TGTGCCAGCAGGACAGGGGAACCCTACGAGCAGTACGTC. Translation: CASRTGEPYEQYV.

This rearrangement joins TRBV29-1 to TRBJ2-2; 13 bases line up with TRBD2. This CDR3 comprises 16 residues. Losses at the gene ends were 4 bases for V and 7 bases for J; bases not matched to a gene: 9. Germline CDR1 reads SQVTM; CDR2 reads ANQGSEA. The CDR3 nucleotides are TGCAGCGTTGCACCCACTAGCGGGGGGGTCGGCGGGGAGCTGTTTTTT. This translates into CSVAPTSGGVGGELFF.

The V gene is TRBV19, the J gene TRBJ2-5; 14 bases are shared with TRBD2. CDR1 and CDR2 from the germline V gene are LNHDA and SQIVND (reference sequence). The CDR3 sequence is 16 residues long. V gave up 7 bases and J gave up 3 bases; unmatched junction bases: 7. In DNA form, the CDR3 reads TGTGCCAGTAACATAGGGGGACTAGCGGGAGAAGAGACCCAGTACTTC. Its translation is CASNIGGLAGEETQYF.

This chain connects TRBV20-1 to TRBJ2-1; TRBD2 agrees at 8 bases. Germline lookup yields CDR1 DFQATT and CDR2 SNEGSKA (reference sequence). CDR3 size: 15 residues. V shed 1 base and J 5 bases; nucleotides not matched to a gene: 7. The DNA for the CDR3 is TGCAGTGCTAGAGGATCTCCAGCGGGGGACAATGAGCAGTTCTTC. Translated, it gives CSARGSPAGDNEQFF.

This clonotype was counted a few times. The chain recombines TRBV4-2 with TRBJ1-5, with 9 nucleotides matching TRBD1. Looked up from germline, CDR1 is LGHNA and CDR2 is YNFKEQ. The CDR3 is made up of 15 amino acids. Trimming removed 2 bases from V and 6 bases from J; junction bases left unmatched: 5. The CDR3 DNA follows: TGTGCCAGCAGCCAATCGGACAGGGGCACTCAGCCCCAGCATTTT. Translation: CASSQSDRGTQPQHF.

This clonotype appeared many times. V gene TRBV6-2 or TRBV6-3 combines with J gene TRBJ2-1, with 10 bases matching TRBD1. The germline V gene encodes CDR1 MNHEY and CDR2 SVGEGT. There are 14 residues in the CDR3. With 5 bases clipped from V and 14 bases from J, the junction kept 12 bases outside the gene matches. CDR3 nucleotide sequence: TGTGCCAGCAGTACAAGCCCGGACAGGGGGAGGGAGTTCTTC. This gives the protein CASSTSPDRGREFF.

This clonotype has at least ten counts. This rearrangement joins TRBV5-1 to TRBJ1-4; D is possibly TRBD1 (5 bases). Trimming removed 4 bases at V and 16 bases at J, with 17 bases between. The CDR3 has 12 amino acids. Germline V gene data show CDR1 as SGHRS and CDR2 as YFSETQ. CDR3 sequence: CASSPRGNPQFF. CDR3 bases: TGCGCCAGCAGCCCGCGGGGGAACCCACAGTTTTTT.